This TCR beta chain was obtained from a study of shared clonotypes between healthy human individuals. Sequencing was performed with immunoSEQ multiplex PCR; in TCRdb, only in-frame clones are kept and a portion is missing. The sample lists 2.3 million or so clones, more than 80% occurring once. The germline CDR1 and CDR2 sequences are ENHRY and SYGVKD. Trimming stripped 3 bases from V and 7 bases from J, with 21 bases between. This CDR3 is built from 16 residues. The sample consisted of naive CD4+ T cells from PBMCs. Subset: CD45RA+ positively selected. V gene TRBV10-3 combines with J gene TRBJ1-2; TRBD1 might be the D (6 bases). This TCR was recovered from a man younger than 35 in good health. Some clones in this sample may be carry-over from other donors' samples. As DNA, the CDR3 is TGTGCCATCAGTGACGGGTCGGGGCCAGGGGTAGTTGGCTACACCTTC. Its translation is CAISDGSGPGVVGYTF.